This TCR beta chain comes out of a study of blood T cell repertoires in COVID-19 (dated by TCRdb to 2019 to 2021). In terms of the full investigation: Collaborator samples came from the United States, Italy and Spain and covered acute and convalescent phases of COVID-19. The prospective study material was composed of cDNA or gDNA derived from T cells, B-cell-depleted T cells, or PBMCs. The dataset comprised deeply sampled blood TCRbeta repertoires from subjects exposed to, actively infected with, or recovered from COVID-19. The repertoires were released in a freely available public database intended as a resource for research on the immune response to SARS-CoV-2. The samples were drawn from the first 160 participants of the ongoing ImmuneRACE study and from some 1,300 subjects provided by 6 global collaborators. Sample metadata almost always included a de-identified subject ID, COVID-19 status, age in years and sex. Where available, HLA class I and class II types were obtained from metadata supplied by the sample provider rather than from assay-based typing. General conclusions and limits of the study: The amount of clinical and demographic metadata varied by source and participant and was provided uncurated.

CDR1 MNHEY and CDR2 SVGAGI were looked up in the germline V gene. The junction shows trimming of 5 bases on V and 0 bases on J, plus 11 bases between the germline ends. There are 15 amino acids in the CDR3, from cysteine to phenylalanine inclusive. Only the CDR3 DNA stays, 45 bases, in frame from base 1. TCRbeta CDR3 regions were amplified from genomic DNA using the immunoSEQ Assay, a bias-controlled multiplex PCR. In the authors' own workflow: The number of nucleated cells in each sample was estimated by amplification of reference gene primers within the assay. To quantify the absolute abundance of each unique TCRbeta CDR3 rearrangement, sequence reads were collapsed and filtered. For each sample, productive Simpson clonality was calculated as the square root of Simpson's diversity index over productive rearrangements. Not all clones reach the TCRdb copy of this immuneACCESS table, which keeps in-frame sequences only. Checked studies attribute under half of the gap to unresolved V genes and leave the rest unexplained. Clone size and V and J calls were adopted from that table, with D and trimming inferred from the DNA. The sample records fewer than 200,000 clones, roughly 79% of which are singletons. Roughly 11% of the sample rests with the top ten.

One collaborating source in Seattle enrolled patients during active infection and followed them longitudinally through the course of disease. Each collaborating institution followed its own protocols to collect whole blood in K2EDTA tubes. For TCRbeta analysis, collaborators shipped samples in one of three forms: frozen whole blood, isolated PBMCs, or DNA extracted from either of those sample types. This clone was detected once. Its cognate antigen has yet to be identified. Base quality data are lacking; no much larger clone is found one base away. Recombination joined TRBV6-5 with TRBJ1-3, with no confident D gene call. The sequence derives from a woman in her thirties or forties with COVID-19, enrolled during active disease. Sequencing used peripheral blood. The nucleotide sequence reads TGTGCCAGCAGTCGGGATCTGGACTCTGGAAACACCATATATTTT. It is translated as CASSRDLDSGNTIYF.